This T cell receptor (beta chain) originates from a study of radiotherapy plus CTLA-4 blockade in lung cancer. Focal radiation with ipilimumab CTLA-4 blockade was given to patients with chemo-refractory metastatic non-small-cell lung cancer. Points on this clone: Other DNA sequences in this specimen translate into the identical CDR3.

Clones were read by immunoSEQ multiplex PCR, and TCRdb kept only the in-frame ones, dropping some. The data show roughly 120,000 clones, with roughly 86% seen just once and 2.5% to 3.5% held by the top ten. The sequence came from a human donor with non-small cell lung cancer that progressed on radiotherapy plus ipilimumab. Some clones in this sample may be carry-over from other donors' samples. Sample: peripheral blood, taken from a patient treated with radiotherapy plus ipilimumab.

The CDR3 DNA is TGCGCCAGCAGCTTGGACGGTTCCCTCTATGGCTACACCTTC. Its protein product is CASSLDGSLYGYTF. The chain carries TRBV5-1 and TRBJ1-2; D gene unclear. Trimming took 0 bases from V and 4 from J, leaving 10 bases between them. This CDR3 contains 14 residues. Per germline, CDR1 SGHRS and CDR2 YFSETQ.